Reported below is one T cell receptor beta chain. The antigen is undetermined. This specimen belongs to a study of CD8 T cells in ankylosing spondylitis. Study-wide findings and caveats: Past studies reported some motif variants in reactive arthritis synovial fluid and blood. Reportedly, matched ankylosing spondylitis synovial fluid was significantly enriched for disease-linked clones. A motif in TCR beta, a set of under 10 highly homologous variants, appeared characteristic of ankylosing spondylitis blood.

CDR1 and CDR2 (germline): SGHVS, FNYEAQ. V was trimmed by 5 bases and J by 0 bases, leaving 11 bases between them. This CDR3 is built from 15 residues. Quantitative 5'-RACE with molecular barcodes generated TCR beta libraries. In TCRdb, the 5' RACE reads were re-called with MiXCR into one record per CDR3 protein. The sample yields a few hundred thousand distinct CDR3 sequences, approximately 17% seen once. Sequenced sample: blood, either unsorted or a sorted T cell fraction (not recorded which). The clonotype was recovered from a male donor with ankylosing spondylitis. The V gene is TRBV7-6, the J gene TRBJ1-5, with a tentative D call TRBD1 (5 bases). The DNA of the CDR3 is TGTGCCAGCAGCGAACGGGGCGGTAGCAATCAGCCCCAGCATTTT. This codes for CASSERGGSNQPQHF.